A selection of T cell receptor beta chains follows, all from one sample in a study of identical twins. TCRdb reprocessed the 5' RACE reads via MiXCR and lists one record per CDR3 protein. The sample consists of 400,000 to 500,000 distinct CDR3 sequences, 14% of them appearing once. The sample was also linked to a second study, of yellow fever vaccine responses in identical twins.

The source material was CD4+ T cells sorted from blood. The receptors here all came from a young woman in good health. CDR3s include the opening cysteine and the closing phenylalanine or tryptophan. Each record gives: V gene, D gene, CDR3 length, J gene, clone size, CDR3 protein, CDR3 DNA. D genes are given only for firm matches. Clone sizes are given selectively: once, few, many, or a class where the clone is expanded.

TRBV11-2	-	16	TRBJ2-1	many	CASSLELAFPRNEQFF	TGTGCCAGCAGCTTAGAACTAGCCTTTCCTCGCAATGAGCAGTTCTTC
TRBV24-1	-	12	TRBJ2-1	-	CATSDLYNEQFF	TGTGCCACCAGTGATCTGTACAATGAGCAGTTCTTC
TRBV5-1	TRBD2	16	TRBJ2-1	-	CASSRVGLSSYNEQFF	TGCGCCAGCAGCCGGGTGGGACTAAGCTCCTACAATGAGCAGTTCTTC
TRBV12-3/TRBV12-4	-	12	TRBJ2-5	-	CASSHSGETQYF	TGTGCCAGCAGTCACAGTGGAGAGACCCAGTACTTC
TRBV6-5	-	15	TRBJ2-5	-	CASSYQGRGQETQYF	TGTGCCAGCAGTTATCAGGGGAGGGGCCAAGAGACCCAGTACTTC
TRBV20-1	TRBD2	12	TRBJ2-4	-	CSATSGKNIQYF	TGCAGTGCTACTAGCGGGAAAAACATTCAGTACTTC
TRBV7-9	-	13	TRBJ2-7	-	CASSPTVPVEQYF	TGTGCCAGCAGCCCAACGGTCCCTGTAGAGCAGTACTTC
TRBV10-3	TRBD1	14	TRBJ2-1	-	CAISGQGNYNEQFF	TGTGCCATCAGTGGACAGGGAAACTACAATGAGCAGTTCTTC
TRBV5-6	-	13	TRBJ2-1	few	CASSPRYRGEQFF	TGTGCCAGCAGCCCCCGGTACCGGGGAGAGCAGTTCTTC
TRBV29-1	TRBD1	12	TRBJ1-2	many	CSGGQGDYGYTF	TGCAGCGGGGGACAGGGGGACTATGGCTACACCTTC
TRBV5-1	-	14	TRBJ2-3	-	CASILSPGADTQYF	TGCGCCAGCATCTTGTCCCCCGGGGCAGATACGCAGTATTTT
TRBV20-1	TRBD2	16	TRBJ2-3	-	CSARDPREGRGDTQYF	TGCAGTGCTAGAGATCCGCGGGAGGGCCGGGGAGATACGCAGTATTTT
TRBV11-1	TRBD1	18	TRBJ2-1	-	CASSPLRGQGGSYNEQFF	TGTGCCAGCAGCCCGCTAAGGGGACAGGGCGGCTCCTACAATGAGCAGTTCTTC
TRBV29-1	-	13	TRBJ1-4	few	CSVAPRGDEKLFF	TGCAGCGTTGCTCCCCGAGGGGATGAAAAACTGTTTTTT
TRBV7-2	-	15	TRBJ2-7	-	CASSLGGGIAYEQYF	TGTGCCAGCAGCTTAGGAGGGGGTATCGCCTACGAGCAGTACTTC
TRBV3-1	-	16	TRBJ2-2	-	CASSQMGTRYTGELFF	TGTGCCAGCAGCCAAATGGGGACACGGTACACCGGGGAGCTGTTTTTT
TRBV5-1	-	14	TRBJ1-1	many	CASSSGWLNTEAFF	TGCGCCAGCAGTTCAGGGTGGTTAAACACTGAAGCTTTCTTT
TRBV20-1	-	16	TRBJ2-1	-	CCAKPLGTSSYNEQFF	TGCTGTGCTAAACCCCTCGGGACAAGCTCCTACAATGAGCAGTTCTTC
TRBV5-3	-	19	TRBJ2-4	-	CARSSRGTVGVLAKNIQYF	TGTGCCAGAAGCAGCCGCGGGACAGTGGGGGTTCTAGCCAAAAACATTCAGTACTTC
TRBV12-3/TRBV12-4	-	14	TRBJ2-7	many	CASRPSKTSYEQYF	TGTGCCAGCAGACCTTCCAAGACGTCCTACGAGCAGTACTTC
TRBV14	-	13	TRBJ2-7	-	CASSQGGGLEQYF	TGTGCCAGCAGCCAAGGAGGGGGACTCGAGCAGTACTTC
TRBV28	-	12	TRBJ2-7	many	CASSPSGYEQYF	TGTGCCAGCAGTCCAAGCGGATACGAGCAGTACTTC
TRBV5-6	-	16	TRBJ1-2	many	CASSLIALGAIDGYTF	TGTGCCAGCAGCTTGATAGCATTAGGGGCGATCGATGGCTACACCTTC
TRBV5-1	TRBD1	14	TRBJ1-1	-	CASKLTGVGAEAFF	TGCGCCAGCAAATTAACAGGGGTTGGGGCTGAAGCTTTCTTT
TRBV20-1	-	14	TRBJ2-1	few	CSARTGTGAAKQFF	TGCAGTGCTAGGACGGGGACGGGCGCGGCTAAGCAGTTCTTC
TRBV3-1	-	14	TRBJ1-4	-	CASSQVMNSGKLFF	TGTGCCAGCAGCCAAGTGATGAATTCTGGAAAACTGTTTTTT
TRBV12-3/TRBV12-4	TRBD1	17	TRBJ2-1	many	CASSHSPGTGAYNEQFF	TGTGCCAGCAGTCATTCTCCTGGGACAGGGGCCTACAATGAGCAGTTCTTC
TRBV12-3/TRBV12-4	-	19	TRBJ2-4	once	CASSLGGGQGQLAKNIQYF	TGTGCCAGCAGTTTAGGAGGTGGGCAGGGCCAGCTAGCCAAAAACATTCAGTACTTC
TRBV9	-	12	TRBJ2-7	-	CASSVFRVEQYF	TGTGCCAGCAGCGTATTCAGGGTCGAGCAGTACTTC
TRBV30	-	10	TRBJ2-5	few	CAWKSETQYF	TGTGCCTGGAAATCGGAGACCCAGTACTTC
TRBV10-3	-	13	TRBJ2-5	-	CAISELGAETQYF	TGTGCCATCAGTGAGCTGGGGGCAGAGACCCAGTACTTC
TRBV20-1	TRBD2	14	TRBJ2-7	-	CSARSRLAALEQYF	TGCAGTGCTAGATCGCGACTAGCGGCCCTCGAGCAGTACTTC
TRBV5-1	TRBD2	17	TRBJ2-7	-	CASSLAASGSATYEQYF	TGCGCCAGCAGCTTGGCGGCTAGCGGGAGTGCAACCTACGAGCAGTACTTC
TRBV3-1	-	15	TRBJ2-7	few	CASSQVRAGPYEQYF	TGTGCCAGCAGCCAAGTTCGTGCAGGCCCCTACGAGCAGTACTTC
TRBV10-3	-	15	TRBJ2-7	-	CAISESMSAEYEQYF	TGTGCCATCAGTGAGTCGATGTCAGCGGAGTACGAGCAGTACTTC
TRBV2	TRBD2	15	TRBJ2-2	-	CASSGTSANRGELFF	TGTGCCAGCAGTGGGACTAGCGCTAACAGGGGGGAGCTGTTTTTT
TRBV20-1	-	16	TRBJ2-3	few	CSARWGFRGRTDTQYF	TGCAGTGCTAGATGGGGGTTTAGGGGGAGGACAGATACGCAGTATTTT
TRBV3-1	-	12	TRBJ1-6	many	CASSQDYPPLHF	TGTGCCAGCAGCCAAGATTATCCACCCCTCCACTTT
TRBV28	-	18	TRBJ2-3	-	CASSLFPRSNPSTDTQYF	TGTGCCAGCAGTTTATTCCCCCGGAGTAATCCTAGCACAGATACGCAGTATTTT
TRBV6-2/TRBV6-3	-	12	TRBJ1-1	-	CASSYLRNEAFF	TGTGCCAGCAGTTACCTGAGGAATGAAGCTTTCTTT
TRBV7-9	TRBD1	16	TRBJ2-7	-	CASSDDRDRGSYEQYF	TGTGCCAGCAGCGATGATCGGGACAGGGGGTCCTACGAGCAGTACTTC
TRBV28	-	16	TRBJ2-7	few	CASSPPVGGYAYEQYF	TGTGCCAGCAGTCCTCCGGTAGGCGGGTATGCCTACGAGCAGTACTTC
TRBV7-8	TRBD1	16	TRBJ1-1	-	CASRKRQGESDTEAFF	TGTGCCAGCAGGAAAAGACAGGGGGAATCGGACACTGAAGCTTTCTTT
TRBV5-1	TRBD2	16	TRBJ2-3	-	CASSTLRGGRTDTQYF	TGCGCCAGCAGCACTCTACGGGGGGGCCGCACAGATACGCAGTATTTT
TRBV20-1	-	15	TRBJ2-3	few	CSAPFQGISTDTQYF	TGCAGTGCTCCGTTCCAGGGGATTAGCACAGATACGCAGTATTTT
TRBV28	-	14	TRBJ2-7	few	CASSLFFSSYEQYF	TGTGCCAGCAGTTTATTCTTTAGCTCCTACGAGCAGTACTTC
TRBV5-1	-	14	TRBJ2-7	-	CASSVRGGPYEQYF	TGCGCCAGCAGCGTGCGGGGTGGGCCCTACGAGCAGTACTTC
TRBV4-1	TRBD2	18	TRBJ2-5	few	CASSQDDAGANRGETQYF	TGCGCCAGCAGCCAAGATGACGCGGGAGCCAACCGGGGGGAGACCCAGTACTTC
TRBV20-1	-	13	TRBJ2-7	few	CSAQGRGGSEQYF	TGCAGTGCCCAGGGACGGGGAGGTTCCGAGCAGTACTTC
TRBV12-3/TRBV12-4	-	16	TRBJ2-5	many	CASSALLGAQQETQYF	TGTGCCAGCAGTGCCCTCTTGGGGGCCCAACAAGAGACCCAGTACTTC
TRBV18	-	15	TRBJ2-5	-	CASSPPSEAGETQYF	TGTGCCAGCTCACCCCCAAGCGAGGCGGGAGAGACCCAGTACTTC
TRBV28	TRBD2	16	TRBJ2-3	-	CASNLDPGGILNTQYF	TGTGCCAGCAATTTGGACCCGGGAGGGATCCTGAATACGCAGTATTTT
TRBV12-3/TRBV12-4	-	15	TRBJ2-1	many	CASSLVAGPNNEQFF	TGTGCCAGCAGTTTAGTCGCAGGGCCAAACAATGAGCAGTTCTTC
TRBV7-9	TRBD2	16	TRBJ2-5	few	CASSLGGGFIQETQYF	TGTGCCAGCAGCTTAGGGGGGGGGTTCATCCAAGAGACCCAGTACTTC
TRBV20-1	TRBD2	11	TRBJ2-7	-	CSAATSGEQYF	TGCAGTGCTGCTACTAGCGGCGAGCAGTACTTC